What follows are 22 T cell receptor beta chains derived from one specimen sequenced in a study of OX40 agonist ivuxolimab in advanced cancers. Produced via immunoSEQ multiplex PCR; TCRdb's table is partial and in-frame only. This table holds tens of thousands of clones, roughly nine tenths found once. This specimen consisted of CD4+ or CD8+ T cells sorted from blood, obtained in a trial of the OX40 agonist ivuxolimab. The receptors were sampled from an adult with an advanced solid tumor such as melanoma, head and neck, liver or kidney cancer.

The chain uses TRBV28 and TRBJ1-6, with TRBD1 as a possible D gene (5 bases). The CDR3 runs to 17 residues. Germline V lookup: CDR1 MDHEN, CDR2 SYDVKM. The ends were cut back, 3 bases at V and 6 bases at J, with 18 bases in the middle. This CDR3 is CASSFGHLDWSNSPLHF. CDR3 coding DNA: TGTGCCAGCAGTTTCGGACATTTGGATTGGTCTAATTCACCCCTCCACTTT.

This chain connects TRBV5-6 to TRBJ2-7; either TRBD1 or TRBD2 may fit D (5 bases each). Per germline, CDR1 SGHDT and CDR2 YYEEEE. V was pared by 4 bases and J by 2 bases, with 10 bases between. The CDR3 contains 13 residues. The CDR3 DNA sequence: TGTGCCAGCAGCAGGGGACGGACCTACGAGCAGTACTTC. It specifies CASSRGRTYEQYF.

This clone appeared a few times. The chain couples TRBV12-5 to TRBJ1-2; the D is unclear. The CDR3 runs to 13 residues. Germline lookup yields CDR1 LGHNT and CDR2 FRNRAP. V gave up 1 base and J gave up 7 bases, with 10 bases separating them. CDR3 protein: CASGLESGLGYTF. CDR3 DNA sequence: TGTGCTAGTGGTTTGGAATCCGGCCTTGGCTACACCTTC.

V gene TRBV2 combines with J gene TRBJ2-7; D is possibly TRBD2 (5 bases). The CDR3 is 12 residues long. Germline-derived CDR1 and CDR2 are SNHLY and FYNNEI. V lost 7 bases and J lost 2, with 9 bases in between. The CDR3 DNA is TGTGCCAGCACAGGACTCGCCTACGAGCAGTACTTC. Encoded protein: CASTGLAYEQYF.

This chain links TRBV11-3 with TRBJ2-3, with D perhaps TRBD2 (7 bases). Trimming stripped 5 bases from V and 2 bases from J, with 14 bases between. CDR3 size: 15 residues. CDR1 is SGHNT and CDR2 is YENEEA in the germline V gene. DNA for the CDR3: TGTGCCAGCAGCCTCGGGGGGCCCCTCACAGATACGCAGTATTTT. It specifies CASSLGGPLTDTQYF.

This clone was picked up one time. The V and J genes are TRBV7-2 and TRBJ2-7; 13 bases are shared with TRBD2. CDR3 length equals 17 residues. Germline loops: CDR1 SGHTA, CDR2 FQGNSA. V shed 5 bases and J 5 bases; nucleotides not matched to a gene: 12. The CDR3 loop is CASSTGLAGVLRNEQYF. DNA for the CDR3: TGTGCCAGCAGCACTGGACTAGCGGGAGTCCTCAGGAACGAGCAGTACTTC. The full variable domain, with the rest looked up from reference TRBV7-2 and TRBJ2-7, is GAGVSQSPSNKVTEKGKDVELRCDPISGHTALYWYRQSLGQGLEFLIYFQGNSAPDKSGLPSDRFSAERTGGSVSTLTIQRTQQEDSAVYLCASSTGLAGVLRNEQYFGPGTRLTVT.

CDR3 nucleotide sequence: TGTGCCAGCAGCTTGGTCGGGGGGCGGGCCGGCTACACCTTC. Its translation is CASSLVGGRAGYTF. V is TRBV5-4 and J is TRBJ1-2; a possible D gene is TRBD1 (6 bases). The V and J ends lost 0 bases and 8 bases respectively, with 14 bases between them. CDR3 length: 14 amino acids. Germline V gene data show CDR1 as SGHNT and CDR2 as YYREEE (reference sequence).

This rearrangement joins TRBV6-5 to TRBJ1-2; the match to TRBD1 covers 7 bases. CDR1 and CDR2 from the germline V gene are MNHEY and SVGAGI. The V segment lost 5 bases and the J segment 8 bases; nucleotides outside the gene matches: 11. The CDR3 is made up of 14 amino acids. The CDR3 sequence is CASSPKPRGSGYTF. The CDR3 bases are TGTGCCAGCAGTCCGAAACCCAGGGGGTCGGGCTACACCTTC.

On this clone: This specimen includes other DNA sequences encoding the same CDR3. The chain couples TRBV9 to TRBJ1-1; no firm D call. The CDR3 extends over 13 amino acids. Looked up from germline, CDR1 is SGDLS and CDR2 is YYNGEE. Trimming pared 0 bases from V and 1 base from J, leaving 4 bases between. As DNA, the CDR3 is TGTGCCAGCAGCGTAGGACCGAACACTGAAGCTTTCTTT. This codes for CASSVGPNTEAFF.

V usage is TRBV2 and J usage is TRBJ2-1, with TRBD1 identical over 7 bases. The ends lost 8 bases at V and 0 bases at J; junction bases unmatched: 7. Germline V CDR1 and CDR2: SNHLY, FYNNEI. This CDR3 comprises 15 residues. The CDR3 loop reads CASHKQGPSYNEQFF. CDR3 DNA sequence: TGTGCCAGCCACAAACAGGGGCCCTCCTACAATGAGCAGTTCTTC. The entire variable domain, with the rest obtained from reference TRBV2 and TRBJ2-1, is as follows: EPEVTQTPSHQVTQMGQEVILRCVPISNHLYFYWYRQILGQKVEFLVSFYNNEISEKSEIFDDQFSVERPDGSNFTLKIRSTKLEDSAMYFCASHKQGPSYNEQFFGPGTRLTVL.

The V gene is TRBV28, the J gene TRBJ1-4; D gene uncertain. The CDR3 totals 13 residues. V lost 5 bases, J lost 8 bases, and 12 bases lay in between. Germline lookup yields CDR1 MDHEN and CDR2 SYDVKM. CDR3 region: CASSPLLREKLFF. CDR3 sequence (DNA): TGTGCCAGCAGTCCCCTCCTTAGGGAAAAACTGTTTTTT.

V usage is TRBV14 and J usage is TRBJ2-7; 10 bases agree with TRBD2. Germline-derived CDR1 and CDR2 are SGHDN and FVKESK. Trimming removed 4 bases from V and 4 bases from J; junction bases left unmatched: 7. The CDR3 runs to 15 residues. The CDR3 spells CASSPLLAGTYEQYF. The DNA of the CDR3 is TGTGCCAGCAGCCCACTACTAGCGGGGACGTACGAGCAGTACTTC.

The rearrangement joins TRBV29-1 to TRBJ1-1; D gene ambiguous. Looked up from germline, CDR1 is SQVTM and CDR2 is ANQGSEA. This CDR3 comprises 13 residues. The ends were cut back, 6 bases at V and 11 bases at J, with 22 bases in the middle. CDR3 DNA: TGCAGCGTCCGTACTAGGGAAGCTTCCTACGCTTTCTTT. This encodes CSVRTREASYAFF.

The V call is TRBV29-1, the J call TRBJ2-3, with 7 bases identical to TRBD1. The CDR3 is made up of 13 amino acids. Germline loops: CDR1 SQVTM, CDR2 ANQGSEA. V lost 5 bases to trimming and J lost 0 bases; unmatched junction nucleotides: 2. This CDR3 is CSVRQGSTDTQYF. The CDR3 nucleotides are TGCAGCGTTCGACAGGGAAGCACAGATACGCAGTATTTT.

The chain joins TRBV5-5 to TRBJ2-2; D is uncertain. Germline CDR1 is SGHKS and CDR2 is YYEKEE (reference sequence). This CDR3 has 14 residues. V gave up 4 bases and J gave up 5 bases, with 12 bases separating them. Here the CDR3 DNA reads TGTGCCAGCAGCACCAACTTCAGGACCGGGGAGCTGTTTTTT. This codes for CASSTNFRTGELFF. The full variable domain, in which reference TRBV5-5 and TRBJ2-2 provide the parts outside the CDR3, is DAGVTQSPTHLIKTRGQQVTLRCSPISGHKSVSWYQQVLGQGPQFIFQYYEKEERGRGNFPDRFSARQFPNYSSELNVNALLLGDSALYLCASSTNFRTGELFFGEGSRLTVL.

The chain couples TRBV6-6 to TRBJ1-5, with 7 bases matching TRBD1. The V gene end was trimmed by 4 bases and the J gene end by 2 bases; junction bases not matched to a gene: 5. Looked up from germline, CDR1 is MNHNY and CDR2 is SVGAGI (reference sequence). The CDR3 length is 15 residues. CDR3 in amino acids: CASSSYRGRNQPQHF. The CDR3 DNA is TGTGCCAGCAGTTCCTACAGGGGCCGCAATCAGCCCCAGCATTTT.

The chain employs TRBV6-6 and TRBJ2-3, with TRBD2 as a possible D gene (5 bases). Per germline, CDR1 MNHNY and CDR2 SVGAGI (reference sequence). Trimming removed 6 bases at V and 4 bases at J, with 11 bases between. The CDR3 extends over 13 amino acids. The CDR3 reads CASSPDFSDTQYF. The CDR3 DNA follows: TGTGCCAGCAGCCCGGACTTCTCAGATACGCAGTATTTT.

This clone is classed as medium-sized (0.01 to 0.1%). This sequence joins TRBV2 and TRBJ2-1, with 10 bases aligning to TRBD2. Germline-derived CDR1 and CDR2 are SNHLY and FYNNEI. V was clipped by 9 bases and J by 7 bases; unmatched bases: 12. There are 15 residues in the CDR3. CDR3: CASEGAGGRGNEQFF. The CDR3, as DNA: TGTGCCAGTGAAGGAGCGGGAGGGCGGGGGAATGAGCAGTTCTTC.

The V and J genes are TRBV28 and TRBJ1-5; perhaps TRBD1 as D (5 bases). V shed 6 bases and J shed 8 bases, with 17 bases lying between them. Germline V lookup: CDR1 MDHEN, CDR2 SYDVKM. This CDR3 comprises 14 residues. CDR3 DNA sequence: TGTGCCAGCAGCCTCGGGACTCTCGGTAAGCCCCAGCATTTT. Amino acid sequence: CASSLGTLGKPQHF.

This rearrangement joins TRBV5-1 to TRBJ1-4; D may be TRBD1 (6 bases). Germline CDR1 SGHRS, CDR2 YFSETQ. The CDR3 runs 15 residues. V was clipped by 4 bases and J by 5 bases, with 15 bases between them. CDR3 sequence (DNA): TGCGCCAGCAGCACCACCGGACAGTACAATGAAAAACTGTTTTTT. The encoded protein is CASSTTGQYNEKLFF.

The chain recombines TRBV28 with TRBJ2-7; a possible D gene is TRBD2 (5 bases). The CDR3 is 12 residues long. Trimming removed 10 bases from V and 3 bases from J, with 13 bases in between. Germline-derived CDR1 and CDR2 are MDHEN and SYDVKM. As DNA, the CDR3 is TGTGCCACCCGTGAGAGGGTCTACGAGCAGTACTTC. Its translation: CATRERVYEQYF.

The rearrangement joins TRBV9 to TRBJ1-2, with TRBD1 as a possible D gene (5 bases). This CDR3 spans 14 amino acids. Trimming pared 4 bases from V and 8 bases from J, leaving 18 bases between. Per germline, CDR1 SGDLS and CDR2 YYNGEE. As DNA, the CDR3 is TGTGCCAGCAGCCCCCAAACCAGGGTCGGCGGCTACACCTTC. This sequence encodes CASSPQTRVGGYTF.